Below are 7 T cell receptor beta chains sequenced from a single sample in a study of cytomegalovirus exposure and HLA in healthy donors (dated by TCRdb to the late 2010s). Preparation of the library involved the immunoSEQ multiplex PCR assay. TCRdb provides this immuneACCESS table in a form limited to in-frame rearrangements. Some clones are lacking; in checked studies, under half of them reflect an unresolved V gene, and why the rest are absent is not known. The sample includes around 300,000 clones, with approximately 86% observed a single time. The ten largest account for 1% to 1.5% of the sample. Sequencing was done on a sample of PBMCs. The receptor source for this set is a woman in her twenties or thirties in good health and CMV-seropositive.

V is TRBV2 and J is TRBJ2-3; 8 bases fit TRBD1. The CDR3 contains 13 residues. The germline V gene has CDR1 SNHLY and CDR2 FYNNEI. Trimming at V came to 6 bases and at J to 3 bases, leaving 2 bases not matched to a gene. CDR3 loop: CASSRQGTDTQYF. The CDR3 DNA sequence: TGTGCCAGCAGCAGACAGGGGACAGATACGCAGTATTTT.

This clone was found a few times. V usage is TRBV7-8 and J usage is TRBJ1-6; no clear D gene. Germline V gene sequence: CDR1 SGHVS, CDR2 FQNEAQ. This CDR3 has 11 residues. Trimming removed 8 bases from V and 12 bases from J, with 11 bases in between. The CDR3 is CASGEREPLHF. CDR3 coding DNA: TGTGCCAGCGGTGAGAGGGAACCCCTCCACTTT.

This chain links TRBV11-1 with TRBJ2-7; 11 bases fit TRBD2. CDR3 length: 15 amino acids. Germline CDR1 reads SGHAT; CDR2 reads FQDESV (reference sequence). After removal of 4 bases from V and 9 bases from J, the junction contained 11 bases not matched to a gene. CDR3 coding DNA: TGTGCCAGCAGCTCCTCTTCGACTAGCGGGATTGTGCAGTACTTC. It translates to CASSSSSTSGIVQYF.

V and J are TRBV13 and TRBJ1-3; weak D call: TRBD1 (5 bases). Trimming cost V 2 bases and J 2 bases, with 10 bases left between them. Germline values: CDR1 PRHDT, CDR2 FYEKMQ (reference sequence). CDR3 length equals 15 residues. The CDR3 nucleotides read TGTGCCAGCAGCTTAAGACGGGGGGCTGGAAACACCATATATTTT. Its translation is CASSLRRGAGNTIYF. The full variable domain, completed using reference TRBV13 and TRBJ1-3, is AAGVIQSPRHLIKEKRETATLKCYPIPRHDTVYWYQQGPGQDPQFLISFYEKMQSDKGSIPDRFSAQQFSDYHSELNMSSLELGDSALYFCASSLRRGAGNTIYFGEGSWLTVV.

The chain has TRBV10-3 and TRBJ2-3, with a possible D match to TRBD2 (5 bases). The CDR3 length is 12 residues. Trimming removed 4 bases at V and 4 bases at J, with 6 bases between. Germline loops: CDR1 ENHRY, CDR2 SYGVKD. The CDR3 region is CAISGGADTQYF. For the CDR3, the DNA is TGTGCCATCAGTGGGGGAGCAGATACGCAGTATTTT.

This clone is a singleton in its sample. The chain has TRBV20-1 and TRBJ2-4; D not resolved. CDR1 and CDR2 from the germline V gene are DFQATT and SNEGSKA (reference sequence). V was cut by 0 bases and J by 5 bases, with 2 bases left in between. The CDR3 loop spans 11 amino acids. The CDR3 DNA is TGCAGTGCTAGAGATCAAAACATTCAGTACTTC. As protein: CSARDQNIQYF.

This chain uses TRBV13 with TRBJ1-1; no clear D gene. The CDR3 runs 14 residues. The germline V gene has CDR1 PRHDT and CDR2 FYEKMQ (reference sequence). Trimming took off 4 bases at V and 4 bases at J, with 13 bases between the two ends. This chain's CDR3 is CASSSLKRGTEAFF. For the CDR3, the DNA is TGTGCCAGCAGCTCCTTGAAGCGGGGCACTGAAGCTTTCTTT.